Listed below are T cell receptor beta chains from one sample, sequenced in a study of CD8 T cells in Susac syndrome. MiXCR was run by TCRdb on the immunoSEQ multiplex PCR reads, yielding one entry per CDR3 protein. The sample yields around 190,000 distinct CDR3 sequences, 95% seen once. The material sequenced was CD4+ T cells from PBMCs. Every receptor here comes from a human donor in good health. CDR3s include the opening cysteine and the closing phenylalanine or tryptophan. A D gene is named only where the DNA matches it firmly. Expanded clones are given a class, and other clones once, few, many or no size at all.

d_call clone_size j_call v_call cdr3_nt cdr3_aa
TRBD2 once TRBJ2-5 TRBV20-1 TGCAGTGCTAGAGATCTGACGCGGGGGGCTACCGAGACCCAGTACTTC CSARDLTRGATETQYF
NA NA TRBJ2-1 TRBV1 TGCACCAGCCGACTAGCGGGGGACAATGAGCAGTTCTTC CTSRLAGDNEQFF
TRBD2 NA TRBJ2-1 TRBV12-3/TRBV12-4 TGTGCCAGCAGTTCCGGGGAGGGTGTGAGGGAGCAGTTCTTC CASSSGEGVREQFF
TRBD1 NA TRBJ1-6 TRBV7-2 TGTGCCAGCAGCTCCCGGACAGGGGACAATTCACCCCTCCACTTT CASSSRTGDNSPLHF
TRBD1 NA TRBJ1-5 TRBV4-1 TGCGCCAGCAGCCAGCCCGGGACAGGGTCTTATCAGCCCCAGCATTTT CASSQPGTGSYQPQHF
TRBD2 NA TRBJ2-4 TRBV15 TGTGCCACCAGCAGAAGCGGGAGTGATCTAGCCAAAAACATTCAGTACTTC CATSRSGSDLAKNIQYF
TRBD1 NA TRBJ2-5 TRBV20-1 TGCAGTGCTAGAGATCGCTGGGACAGGGAGGGAGAGACCCAGTACTTC CSARDRWDREGETQYF
NA few TRBJ2-1 TRBV28 TGTGCCAGCAGTCGTGGTGAGCAGTTCTTC CASSRGEQFF
TRBD2 NA TRBJ2-7 TRBV7-2 TGTGCCAGCAGCTTAGTGGCGGGGGGAGGGTACGAGCAGTACTTC CASSLVAGGGYEQYF
NA NA TRBJ1-1 TRBV14 TGTGCCAGCAGCCAAGACAAAGGTAATGAAGCTTTCTTT CASSQDKGNEAFF
NA NA TRBJ2-3 TRBV20-1 TGCAGTGCCTTAAGATCGGCAGATACGCAGTATTTT CSALRSADTQYF
NA once TRBJ2-1 TRBV11-2 TGTGCCAGCAGCTTAGGACTTACCTACAATGAGCAGTTCTTC CASSLGLTYNEQFF
TRBD1 NA TRBJ2-3 TRBV29-1 TGCAGCGTTGACGTGTTTTGGACAGGGGGAACAGATACGCAGTATTTT CSVDVFWTGGTDTQYF
TRBD2 NA TRBJ2-4 TRBV29-1 TGCAGCGTTGAGAGCGGGAGGGACGACATTCAGTACTTC CSVESGRDDIQYF
TRBD2 NA TRBJ2-5 TRBV30 TGTGCCTGGAGGCTAGGCGCGGGAGATGAAGAGACCCAGTACTTC CAWRLGAGDEETQYF
NA NA TRBJ1-2 TRBV9 TGTGCCAGCAGCCCAAGAGGGACTCCATATGGCTACACCTTC CASSPRGTPYGYTF
TRBD1 NA TRBJ2-5 TRBV6-1 TGTGCCAGCAGTCCCATCGGGACAGGGGCTCTCGGGACCCAGTACTTC CASSPIGTGALGTQYF
NA NA TRBJ1-2 TRBV5-1 TGCGCCAGCGGGGGCAGCACCTATGGCTACACCTTC CASGGSTYGYTF
NA NA TRBJ2-3 TRBV11-2 TGTGCCAGCAGCTTTGGCGGGGCTTGGGATACGCAGTATTTT CASSFGGAWDTQYF
NA once TRBJ1-1 TRBV29-1 TGCAGCGTGCCGAAGGGGCAGGGCACTGAAGCTTTCTTT CSVPKGQGTEAFF
NA once TRBJ2-5 TRBV3-1 TGTGCCAGCAGCCTGACCGACCAAGAGACCCAGTACTTC CASSLTDQETQYF
NA NA TRBJ2-7 TRBV2 TGTGCCAGCAGTGCCTCAGGGGCGGGCGAGCAGTACTTC CASSASGAGEQYF
NA NA TRBJ1-6 TRBV20-1 TGCAGTGCTAGAAGCAGGGGCTATAATTCACCCCTCCACTTT CSARSRGYNSPLHF
NA NA TRBJ1-5 TRBV28 TGTGCCAGCAGGCGGCCTTACCTGGGCCAGCCCCAGCATTTT CASRRPYLGQPQHF
NA NA TRBJ1-5 TRBV15 TGTGCCACCAGGCAATCCGGCAATCAGCCCCAGCATTTT CATRQSGNQPQHF
TRBD2 NA TRBJ2-3 TRBV18 TGTGCCAGCTCACCAGACAGCGGGGGGCGAGATACGCAGTATTTT CASSPDSGGRDTQYF
TRBD1 once TRBJ1-6 TRBV27 TGTGCCAGCAGGGGACAGTACGGTTCACCCCTCCACTTT CASRGQYGSPLHF
TRBD1 NA TRBJ2-3 TRBV29-1 TGCAGCGCCAGTATAACAGGGGATTGGACGAGAGATACGCAGTATTTT CSASITGDWTRDTQYF
NA once TRBJ1-5 TRBV20-1 TGCAGTGCTTGGGACATCCGATATAGCAATCAGCCCCAGCATTTT CSAWDIRYSNQPQHF
NA NA TRBJ1-1 TRBV20-1 TGCAGTGCTAGTCCCACGGACCGTGCCCCTGAAGCTTTCTTT CSASPTDRAPEAFF
NA once TRBJ2-1 TRBV6-2/TRBV6-3 TGTGCCAGCAGTACCGCATATGAGCAGTTCTTC CASSTAYEQFF
TRBD1 NA TRBJ1-6 TRBV6-6 TGTGCCAGCAACCCGGGACAGGGTGCTTCACCCCTCCACTTT CASNPGQGASPLHF
NA NA TRBJ2-3 TRBV25-1 TGTGCCAGCAGTGAATTTGGGATAGGCCAAGATACGCAGTATTTT CASSEFGIGQDTQYF
NA NA TRBJ2-3 TRBV29-1 TGCAGCGTTGAAGATCCGAAGGGGCATACAGATACGCAGTATTTT CSVEDPKGHTDTQYF
NA NA TRBJ1-2 TRBV12-3/TRBV12-4 TGTGCCAGCAGTTTAGGACCTTATGGCTACACCTTC CASSLGPYGYTF
NA NA TRBJ2-1 TRBV5-1 TGCGCCAGCAGCTTATCCCGCAGGACCAATGAGCAGTTCTTC CASSLSRRTNEQFF
TRBD2 NA TRBJ2-1 TRBV3-1 TGTGCCAGCAGCCAAGACCCGGGGGGGTGGAATGAGCAGTTCTTC CASSQDPGGWNEQFF
NA NA TRBJ2-5 TRBV19 TGTGCCAGTCGAGGGTCCGAGACCCAGTACTTC CASRGSETQYF
NA NA TRBJ2-5 TRBV4-1 TGCGCCAGCAGCCCCTCAAGGGGCCAAGAGACCCAGTACTTC CASSPSRGQETQYF
NA NA TRBJ2-7 TRBV29-1 TGCAGCGTCGAGACCGGAGGGCTGCGGTACTTC CSVETGGLRYF
NA NA TRBJ2-3 TRBV9 TGTGCCAGCAGCGCCTCACCCACAGATACGCAGTATTTT CASSASPTDTQYF
NA NA TRBJ2-5 TRBV7-8 TGTGCCAGCAGCTTAGATAAGGACCCCCGGTGGGAGACCCAGTACTTC CASSLDKDPRWETQYF
NA NA TRBJ1-1 TRBV13 TGTGCCAGCAGCTTGGGATCAGGGTTAGCTTTCTTT CASSLGSGLAFF
NA NA TRBJ1-1 TRBV3-1 TGTGCCAGCAGCCAAGTGGACAGGAACACTGAAGCTTTCTTT CASSQVDRNTEAFF
NA NA TRBJ2-3 TRBV11-1 TGTGCCAGCAGCCCCCCCCCAACAGATACGCAGTATTTT CASSPPPTDTQYF
TRBD1 NA TRBJ1-5 TRBV19 TGTGCCAGCAATAATTGGGACAGGCGACAGCCCCAGCATTTT CASNNWDRRQPQHF
NA NA TRBJ2-1 TRBV19 TGTGCCAGTAGTCCGCGGGTGCAGTCCGACAATGAGCAGTTCTTC CASSPRVQSDNEQFF